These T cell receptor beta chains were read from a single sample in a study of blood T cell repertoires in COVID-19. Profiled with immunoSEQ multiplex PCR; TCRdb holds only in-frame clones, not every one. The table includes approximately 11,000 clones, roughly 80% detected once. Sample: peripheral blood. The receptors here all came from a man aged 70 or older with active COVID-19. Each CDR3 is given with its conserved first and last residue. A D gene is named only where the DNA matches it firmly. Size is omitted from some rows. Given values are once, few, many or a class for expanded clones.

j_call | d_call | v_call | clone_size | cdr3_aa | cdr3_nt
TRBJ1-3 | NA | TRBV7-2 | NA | CASSTTVHLSGNTIYF | TGTGCCAGCAGCACAACAGTGCATCTCTCTGGAAACACCATATATTTT
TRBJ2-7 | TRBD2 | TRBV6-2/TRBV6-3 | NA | CASSYSTSGGAYEQYF | TGTGCCAGCAGTTACTCAACTAGCGGGGGGGCCTACGAGCAGTACTTC
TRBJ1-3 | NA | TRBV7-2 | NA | CASSLEAGTGNTIYF | TGTGCCAGCAGCTTAGAGGCGGGGACTGGAAACACCATATATTTT
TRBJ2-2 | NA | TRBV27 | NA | CASQGGGRYRVGELFF | TGTGCCAGCCAAGGCGGGGGCCGATACCGAGTCGGGGAGCTGTTTTTT
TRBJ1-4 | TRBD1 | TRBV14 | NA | CASSHRQGEKLFF | TGTGCCAGCAGCCATAGACAGGGAGAAAAACTGTTTTTT
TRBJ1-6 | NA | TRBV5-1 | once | CASSLGQVHSFLHF | TGCGCCAGCAGCTTGGGGCAGGTCCACTCCTTCCTCCACTTT
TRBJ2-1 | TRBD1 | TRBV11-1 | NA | CASRLTQGAGEQFF | TGTGCCAGCAGGCTAACTCAGGGGGCTGGTGAGCAGTTCTTC
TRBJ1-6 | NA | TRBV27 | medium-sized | CASSPGGLHSPLHF | TGTGCCAGCAGCCCAGGAGGCCTCCACTCACCCCTCCACTTT
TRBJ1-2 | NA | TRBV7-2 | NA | CASSLQSANYGYTF | TGTGCCAGCAGCTTACAGAGCGCTAACTATGGCTACACCTTC
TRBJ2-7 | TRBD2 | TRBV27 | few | CASSLAGGTYEQYF | TGTGCCAGCAGTTTAGCGGGGGGAACCTACGAGCAGTACTTC
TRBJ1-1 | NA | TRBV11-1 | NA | CASSSRGLVNTEAFF | TGTGCCAGCAGCTCGAGGGGGTTGGTTAACACTGAAGCTTTCTTT
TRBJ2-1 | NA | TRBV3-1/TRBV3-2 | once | CASSLPSGTEGNEQFF | TGTGCCAGCAGCCTACCTTCCGGGACGGAGGGGAATGAGCAGTTCTTC
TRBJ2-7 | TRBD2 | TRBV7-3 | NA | CASSVSGGAGQSISYEQYF | TGTGCCAGCAGCGTTAGCGGGGGGGCCGGACAATCAATCTCCTACGAGCAGTACTTC
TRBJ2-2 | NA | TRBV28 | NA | CASSLPVGELFF | TGTGCCAGCAGTCTCCCCGTCGGGGAGCTGTTTTTT